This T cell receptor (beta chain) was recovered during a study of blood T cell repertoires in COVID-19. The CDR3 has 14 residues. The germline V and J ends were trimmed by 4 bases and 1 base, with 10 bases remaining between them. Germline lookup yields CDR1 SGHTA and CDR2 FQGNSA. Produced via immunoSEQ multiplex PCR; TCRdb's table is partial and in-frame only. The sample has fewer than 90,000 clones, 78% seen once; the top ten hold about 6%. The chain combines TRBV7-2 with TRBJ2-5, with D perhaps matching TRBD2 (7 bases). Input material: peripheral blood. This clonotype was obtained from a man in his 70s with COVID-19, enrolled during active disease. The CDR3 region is CASSSGGLQETQYF. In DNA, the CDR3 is TGTGCCAGCAGCTCGGGGGGCCTCCAAGAGACCCAGTACTTC.